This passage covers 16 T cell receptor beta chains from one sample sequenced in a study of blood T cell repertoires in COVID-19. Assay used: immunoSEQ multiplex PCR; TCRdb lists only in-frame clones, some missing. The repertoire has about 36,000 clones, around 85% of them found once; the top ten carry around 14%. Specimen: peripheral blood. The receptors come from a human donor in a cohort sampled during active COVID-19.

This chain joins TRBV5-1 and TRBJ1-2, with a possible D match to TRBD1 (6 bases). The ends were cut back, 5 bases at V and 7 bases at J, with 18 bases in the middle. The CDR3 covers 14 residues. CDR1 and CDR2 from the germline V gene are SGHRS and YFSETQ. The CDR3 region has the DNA TGCGCCAGCAGTCCGGGACAAGAAATTCCTGGCTACACCTTC. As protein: CASSPGQEIPGYTF.

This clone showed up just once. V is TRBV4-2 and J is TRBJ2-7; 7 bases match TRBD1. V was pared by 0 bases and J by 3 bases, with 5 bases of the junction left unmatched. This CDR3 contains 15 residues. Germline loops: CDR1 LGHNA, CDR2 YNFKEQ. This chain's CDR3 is CASSQESRGSYEQYF. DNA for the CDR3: TGTGCCAGCAGCCAAGAATCCAGGGGGAGCTACGAGCAGTACTTC.

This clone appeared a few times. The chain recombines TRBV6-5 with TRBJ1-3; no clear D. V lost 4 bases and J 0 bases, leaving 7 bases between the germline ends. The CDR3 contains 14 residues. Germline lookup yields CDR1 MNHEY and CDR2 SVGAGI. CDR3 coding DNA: TGTGCCAGCAGTTTACACCGCTCTGGAAACACCATATATTTT. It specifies CASSLHRSGNTIYF.

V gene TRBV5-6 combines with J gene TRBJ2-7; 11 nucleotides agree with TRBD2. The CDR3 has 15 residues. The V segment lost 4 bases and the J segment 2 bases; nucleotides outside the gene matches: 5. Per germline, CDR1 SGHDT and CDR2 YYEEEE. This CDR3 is CASSALAGGTYEQYF. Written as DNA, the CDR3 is TGTGCCAGCAGCGCGCTAGCGGGGGGAACCTACGAGCAGTACTTC.

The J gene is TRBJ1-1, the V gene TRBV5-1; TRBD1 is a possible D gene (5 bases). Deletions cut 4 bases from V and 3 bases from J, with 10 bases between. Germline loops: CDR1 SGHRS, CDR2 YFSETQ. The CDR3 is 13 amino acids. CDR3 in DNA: TGCGCCAGCAGCCCCCGGGGGGACACTGAAGCTTTCTTT. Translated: CASSPRGDTEAFF.

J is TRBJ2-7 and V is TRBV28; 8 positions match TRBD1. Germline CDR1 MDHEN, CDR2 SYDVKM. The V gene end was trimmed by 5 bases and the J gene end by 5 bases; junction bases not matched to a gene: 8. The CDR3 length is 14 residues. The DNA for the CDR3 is TGTGCCAGCAGTCTGCGACAGGGGAAGAACGAGCAGTACTTC. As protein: CASSLRQGKNEQYF.

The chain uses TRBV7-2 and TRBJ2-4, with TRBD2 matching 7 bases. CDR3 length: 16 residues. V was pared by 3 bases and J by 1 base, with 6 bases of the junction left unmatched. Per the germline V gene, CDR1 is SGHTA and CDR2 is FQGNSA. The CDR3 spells CASSLSLGGAKNIQYF. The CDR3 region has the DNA TGTGCCAGCAGCTTGTCACTCGGGGGGGCCAAAAACATTCAGTACTTC.

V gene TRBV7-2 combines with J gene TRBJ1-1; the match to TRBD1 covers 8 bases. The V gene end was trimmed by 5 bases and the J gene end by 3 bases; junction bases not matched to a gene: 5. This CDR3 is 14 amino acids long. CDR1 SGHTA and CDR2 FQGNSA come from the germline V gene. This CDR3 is CASSNQGAHTEAFF. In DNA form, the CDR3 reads TGTGCCAGCAGCAACCAGGGGGCCCACACTGAAGCTTTCTTT.

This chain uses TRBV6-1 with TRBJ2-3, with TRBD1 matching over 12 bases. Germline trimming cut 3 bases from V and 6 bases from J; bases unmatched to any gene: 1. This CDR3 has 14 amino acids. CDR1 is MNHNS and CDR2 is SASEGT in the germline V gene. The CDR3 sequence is CASSEGQGADTQYF. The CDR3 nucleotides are TGTGCCAGCAGTGAGGGACAGGGGGCGGATACGCAGTATTTT.

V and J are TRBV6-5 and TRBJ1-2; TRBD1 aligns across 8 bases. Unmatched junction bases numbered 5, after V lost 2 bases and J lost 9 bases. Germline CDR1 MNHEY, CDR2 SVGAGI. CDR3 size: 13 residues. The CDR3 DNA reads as TGTGCCAGCAGTTACGGGACAGGAGGGAGCTACACCTTC. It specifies CASSYGTGGSYTF.

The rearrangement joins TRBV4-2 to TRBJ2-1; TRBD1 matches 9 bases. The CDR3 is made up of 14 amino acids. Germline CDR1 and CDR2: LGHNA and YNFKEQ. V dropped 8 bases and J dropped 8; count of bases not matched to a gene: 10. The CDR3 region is CASRRDRAVDEQFF. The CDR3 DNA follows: TGTGCCAGCCGACGGGACAGGGCGGTAGATGAGCAGTTCTTC.

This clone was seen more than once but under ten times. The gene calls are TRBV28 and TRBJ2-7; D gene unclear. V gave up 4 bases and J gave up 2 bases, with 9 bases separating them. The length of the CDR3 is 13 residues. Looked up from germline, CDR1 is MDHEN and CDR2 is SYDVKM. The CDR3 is CASSSEVPYEQYF. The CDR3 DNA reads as TGTGCCAGCAGTTCTGAGGTTCCCTACGAGCAGTACTTC.

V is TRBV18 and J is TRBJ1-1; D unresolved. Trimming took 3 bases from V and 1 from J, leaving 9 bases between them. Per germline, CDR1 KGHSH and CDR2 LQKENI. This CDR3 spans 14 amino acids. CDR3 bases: TGTGCCAGCTCACCCCCAACAAGGAACACTGAAGCTTTCTTT. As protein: CASSPPTRNTEAFF.

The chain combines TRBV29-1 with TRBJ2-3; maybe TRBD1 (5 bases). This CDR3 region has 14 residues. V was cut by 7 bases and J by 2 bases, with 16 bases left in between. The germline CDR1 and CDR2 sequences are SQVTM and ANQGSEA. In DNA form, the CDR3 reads TGCAGCGCCAGGGTGCACAAAACCACAGATACGCAGTATTTT. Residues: CSARVHKTTDTQYF.

This CDR3 reads CSVLQLSYNEQFF. The CDR3 DNA reads as TGCAGCGTTCTACAGCTCTCCTACAATGAGCAGTTCTTC. The rearrangement joins TRBV29-1 to TRBJ2-1; D not certain. The V gene lost 5 bases and the J gene lost 0 bases, with 8 bases spanning the gap. CDR3 size: 13 residues. The V gene's germline CDR1 is SQVTM and CDR2 ANQGSEA.

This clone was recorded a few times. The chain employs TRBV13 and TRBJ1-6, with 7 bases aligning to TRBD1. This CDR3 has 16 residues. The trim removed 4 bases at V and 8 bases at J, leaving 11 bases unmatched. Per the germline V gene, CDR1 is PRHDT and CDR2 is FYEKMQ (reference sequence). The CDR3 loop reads CASSWGTGALDSPLHF. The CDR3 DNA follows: TGTGCCAGCAGCTGGGGTACAGGGGCCCTAGATTCACCCCTCCACTTT.